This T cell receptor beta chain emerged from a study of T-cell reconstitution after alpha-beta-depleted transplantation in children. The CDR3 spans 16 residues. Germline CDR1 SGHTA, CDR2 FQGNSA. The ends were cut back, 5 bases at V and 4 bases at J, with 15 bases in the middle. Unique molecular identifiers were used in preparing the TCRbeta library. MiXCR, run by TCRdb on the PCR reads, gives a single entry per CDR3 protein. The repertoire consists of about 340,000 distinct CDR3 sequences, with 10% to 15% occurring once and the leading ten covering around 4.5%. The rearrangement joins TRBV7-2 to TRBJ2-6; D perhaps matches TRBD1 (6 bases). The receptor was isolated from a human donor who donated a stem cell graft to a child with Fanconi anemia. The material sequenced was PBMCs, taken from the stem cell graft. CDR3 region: CASSLFTGRGANVLTF. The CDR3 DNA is TGTGCCAGCAGCCTTTTTACAGGGCGAGGGGCCAACGTCCTGACTTTC.